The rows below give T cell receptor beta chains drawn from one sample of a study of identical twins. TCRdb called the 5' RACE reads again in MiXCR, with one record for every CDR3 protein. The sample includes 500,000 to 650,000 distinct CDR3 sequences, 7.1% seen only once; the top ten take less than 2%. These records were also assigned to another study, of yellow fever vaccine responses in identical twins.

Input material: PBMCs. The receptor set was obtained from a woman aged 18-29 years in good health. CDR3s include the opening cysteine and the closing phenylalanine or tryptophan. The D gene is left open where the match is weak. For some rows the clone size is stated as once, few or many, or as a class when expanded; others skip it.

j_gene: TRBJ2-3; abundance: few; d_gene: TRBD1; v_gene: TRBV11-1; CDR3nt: TGTGCCAGCAGCGGACGGACAGGGGGCGGGAGGTGGGACACAGATACGCAGTATTTT; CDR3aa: CASSGRTGGGRWDTDTQYF
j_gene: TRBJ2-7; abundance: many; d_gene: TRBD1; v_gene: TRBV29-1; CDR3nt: TGCAGCGCTGCGGGACAGGGGGTAACCTACGAGCAGTACTTC; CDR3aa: CSAAGQGVTYEQYF
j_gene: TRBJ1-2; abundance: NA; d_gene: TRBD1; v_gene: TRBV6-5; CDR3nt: TGTGCCAGCAGTTCAATCCGGGACAGGGCCTCCGGTGGCTACACCTTC; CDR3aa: CASSSIRDRASGGYTF
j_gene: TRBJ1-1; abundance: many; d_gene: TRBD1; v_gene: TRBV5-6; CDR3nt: TGTGCCAGCAGCTTTGCGGGGACAGGGGTCCAGGGTTTGACTGAAGCTTTCTTT; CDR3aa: CASSFAGTGVQGLTEAFF
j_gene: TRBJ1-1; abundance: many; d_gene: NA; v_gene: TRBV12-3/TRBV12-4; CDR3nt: TGTGCCAGCAGTTCACAATGGGCAGTTCATGAAGCTTTCTTT; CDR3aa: CASSSQWAVHEAFF
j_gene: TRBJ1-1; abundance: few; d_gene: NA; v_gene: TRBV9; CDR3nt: TGTGCCAGCAGCGTCGGGGACGGGGGTACTGAAGCTTTCTTT; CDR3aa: CASSVGDGGTEAFF
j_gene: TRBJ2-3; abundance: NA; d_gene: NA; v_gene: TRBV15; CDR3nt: TGTGCCACCACCCTGGGGGGAGATACGCAGTATTTT; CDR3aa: CATTLGGDTQYF
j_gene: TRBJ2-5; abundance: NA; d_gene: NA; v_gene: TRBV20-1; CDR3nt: TGCAGTGCTAACCTAGTGGGTCCCAGTCAAGAGACCCAGTACTTC; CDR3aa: CSANLVGPSQETQYF
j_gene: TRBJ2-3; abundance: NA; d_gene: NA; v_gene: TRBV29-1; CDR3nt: TGCAGCGTTGAAGGGGGGAGCGACACAGATACGCAGTATTTT; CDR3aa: CSVEGGSDTDTQYF
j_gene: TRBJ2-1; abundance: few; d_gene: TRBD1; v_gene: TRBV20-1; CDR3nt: TGCAGTGCTAGCCCGAGGGGGCCCACCGGGCTCACTGAGCAGTTCTTC; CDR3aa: CSASPRGPTGLTEQFF